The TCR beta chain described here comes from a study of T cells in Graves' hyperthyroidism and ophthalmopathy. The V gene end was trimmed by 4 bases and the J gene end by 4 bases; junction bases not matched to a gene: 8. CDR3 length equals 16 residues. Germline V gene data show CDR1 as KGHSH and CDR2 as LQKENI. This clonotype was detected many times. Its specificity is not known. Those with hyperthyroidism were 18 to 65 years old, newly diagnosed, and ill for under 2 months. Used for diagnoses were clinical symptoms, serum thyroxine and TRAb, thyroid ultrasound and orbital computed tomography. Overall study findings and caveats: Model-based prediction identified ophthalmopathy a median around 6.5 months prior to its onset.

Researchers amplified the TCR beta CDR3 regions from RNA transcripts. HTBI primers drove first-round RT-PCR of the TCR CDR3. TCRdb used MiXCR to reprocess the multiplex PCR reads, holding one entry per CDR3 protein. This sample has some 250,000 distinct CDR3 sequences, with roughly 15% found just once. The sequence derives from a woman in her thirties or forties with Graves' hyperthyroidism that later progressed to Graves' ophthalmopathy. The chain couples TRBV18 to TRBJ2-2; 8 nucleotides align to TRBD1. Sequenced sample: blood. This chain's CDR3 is CASSRTTGDGTGELFF. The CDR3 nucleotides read TGTGCCAGCTCACGGACGACAGGGGATGGCACCGGGGAGCTGTTTTTT.